A single sample is the source of the 2 T cell receptor beta chains below, sequenced in a study of beta chain features in type 1 diabetes. Findings of the study overall: Type 1 diabetes patients had moderately but significantly shorter TCRB CDR3s in all four CD4+ subsets.

As every portion of the isolated RNA was reverse transcribed, the sequencing read expressed TCRB transcripts. This table comes from immunoSEQ multiplex PCR, and its TCRdb copy is limited to in-frame clones, with some not included. The sample carries some 190,000 clones, 7.8% recorded once. These receptors lack a known antigen. Sequencing was done on a sample of central memory CD4+ T cells from blood. The receptor set was obtained from a woman aged 40 to 49 with type 1 diabetes.

This clone was observed at least ten times. This sequence joins TRBV27 and TRBJ2-5; D perhaps matches TRBD2 (5 bases). The CDR3 runs to 13 residues. The germline CDR1 and CDR2 sequences are MNHEY and SMNVEV (reference sequence). V was clipped by 6 bases and J by 9 bases, with 17 bases between them. The CDR3 DNA follows: TGTGCCAGCAGCCTTGGCGGACTCGGGGCCCAGTACTTC. This translates into CASSLGGLGAQYF.

A few counts support this clone. The chain joins TRBV4-1 to TRBJ1-1; D remains unclear. The CDR3 contains 12 residues. V lost 1 base, J lost 3 bases, and 3 bases lay in between. The V gene's germline CDR1 is MGHRA and CDR2 YSYEKL. DNA of the CDR3: TGCGCCAGCAGCCAAGCTGACACTGAAGCTTTCTTT. Amino acid sequence: CASSQADTEAFF.